This entry lists 19 T cell receptor beta chains sequenced from one sample in a study of T cells of healthy individuals. TCRdb reanalysed the 5' RACE reads using MiXCR and keeps one entry per CDR3 protein. The sample lists about 41,000 distinct CDR3 sequences, approximately 5% occurring once. These receptors originate from a human donor in good health.

This clonotype has more than one count but fewer than ten. The chain employs TRBV20-1 and TRBJ2-1, with 11 bases aligning to TRBD1. Unmatched junction bases numbered 9, after V lost 2 bases and J lost 6 bases. The CDR3 consists of 16 residues. Germline CDR1 and CDR2: DFQATT and SNEGSKA (reference sequence). The CDR3 region is CSARFGGQGAINEQFF. CDR3 DNA sequence: TGCAGTGCTAGATTCGGCGGACAGGGGGCGATCAATGAGCAGTTCTTC.

The chain combines TRBV2 with TRBJ1-1; D gene ambiguous. Germline loops: CDR1 SNHLY, CDR2 FYNNEI. Trimming removed 6 bases at V and 8 bases at J, with 10 bases between. This CDR3 comprises 11 residues. In DNA form, the CDR3 reads TGTGCCAGCAGGTCCTATGTGGAAGCTTTCTTT. As protein: CASRSYVEAFF.

The sample holds many counts of this clonotype. Here the CDR3 DNA reads TGCGCCAGCAGTGAGCACCTGGACAGCCTCTACTTC. Encoded protein: CASSEHLDSLYF. The chain recombines TRBV10-2 with TRBJ2-4, with TRBD1 as a possible D gene (6 bases). Germline V CDR1 and CDR2: WSHSY, SAAADI. There are 12 residues in the CDR3. V was cut by 2 bases and J by 16 bases, with 15 bases left in between.

This clonotype was detected many times. The chain employs TRBV4-3 and TRBJ2-7, with 7 bases lining up with TRBD2. Per the germline V gene, CDR1 is LGHNA and CDR2 is YSLEER. The CDR3 is 18 amino acids. V was clipped by 0 bases and J by 2 bases; unmatched bases: 13. CDR3 nucleotides: TGCGCCAGCAGCCAAGATTTGTCTAGCGGACTTTACACCTACGAGCAGTACTTC. Its translation is CASSQDLSSGLYTYEQYF.

This clonotype was seen more than once but under ten times. The rearrangement joins TRBV20-1 to TRBJ2-7; tentative D call: TRBD2 (5 bases). Trimming took 4 bases from V and 5 from J, leaving 21 bases between them. This CDR3 is 15 amino acids long. Germline CDR1 reads DFQATT; CDR2 reads SNEGSKA (reference sequence). Here the CDR3 DNA reads TGCAGTGCTAACGACATCGGGGAAGTTGTCCACGAGCAGTACTTC. Its protein is CSANDIGEVVHEQYF.

This clonotype is medium-sized. CDR3 DNA: TGTGCCAGCAGCGTAAGGACAGGCACAGATACGCAGTATTTT. Translating it yields CASSVRTGTDTQYF. The J gene is TRBJ2-3, the V gene TRBV9; D is possibly TRBD1 (6 bases). CDR3 size: 14 residues. From germline, CDR1 is SGDLS and CDR2 YYNGEE. Trimming removed 1 base at V and 1 base at J, with 7 bases between.

This chain connects TRBV28 to TRBJ2-1; D is ambiguous. Deletions cut 8 bases from V and 0 bases from J, with 11 bases between. The CDR3 is 14 amino acids. Germline CDR1 is MDHEN and CDR2 is SYDVKM. The CDR3 coding sequence is TGTGCCAGCTCACGTGGGCTCTCCTACAATGAGCAGTTCTTC. Its protein is CASSRGLSYNEQFF.

This clonotype was detected only a few times. The chain employs TRBV6-5 and TRBJ2-7; 12 nucleotides agree with TRBD2. This CDR3 has 15 amino acids. Germline trimming cut 0 bases from V and 6 bases from J; bases unmatched to any gene: 3. CDR1 is MNHEY, CDR2 SVGAGI, per germline. CDR3 sequence (DNA): TGTGCCAGCAGTTACTCGACTAGCGGGAGTCGCGAGCAGTACTTC. The encoded protein is CASSYSTSGSREQYF.

This chain links TRBV20-1 with TRBJ1-6, with TRBD1 matching over 7 bases. Germline lookup yields CDR1 DFQATT and CDR2 SNEGSKA (reference sequence). The CDR3 length is 17 residues. The V gene end was trimmed by 4 bases and the J gene end by 0 bases; junction bases not matched to a gene: 9. The DNA of the CDR3 is TGCAGTGCTATAAACTACAGGGGAAGCTCCTATAATTCACCCCTCCACTTT. Translation: CSAINYRGSSYNSPLHF.

This clonotype was detected many times. This sequence joins TRBV6-1 and TRBJ1-5; no clear D. Germline V CDR1 and CDR2: MNHNS, SASEGT. V lost 1 base, J lost 6 bases, and 7 bases lay in between. The CDR3 runs to 13 residues. The CDR3 reads CASSEVPGQPQHF. The CDR3 bases are TGTGCCAGCAGTGAAGTACCGGGTCAGCCCCAGCATTTT.

In this sample, this clonotype turned up many times. The chain carries TRBV20-1 and TRBJ2-3; 8 bases map to TRBD2. The CDR3 covers 14 residues. The V gene end was trimmed by 7 bases and the J gene end by 7 bases; junction bases not matched to a gene: 13. Per germline, CDR1 DFQATT and CDR2 SNEGSKA (reference sequence). In nucleotides, the CDR3 is TGCAGTGTAACTGCGGGAGGATTGGCGAATACGCAGTATTTT. As protein: CSVTAGGLANTQYF.

The genes are TRBV2 and TRBJ1-5; possibly TRBD1 for D (5 bases). V lost 5 bases and J lost 3, with 11 bases in between. CDR1 and CDR2 from the germline V gene are SNHLY and FYNNEI. This CDR3 contains 14 residues. CDR3 DNA sequence: TGTGCCAGCAGTTTGCAGGGCGTCAATCAGCCCCAGCATTTT. Protein: CASSLQGVNQPQHF.

This clonotype came up many times. The chain is built from TRBV5-1 and TRBJ1-1, with D perhaps matching TRBD1 (6 bases). CDR1 is SGHRS, CDR2 YFSETQ, per germline. Trimming shortened V by 4 bases and J by 2 bases, and 15 bases separated the two germline ends. CDR3 length: 15 residues. The DNA of the CDR3 is TGCGCCAGCAGCGTACAGGGCTCGGTTAACACTGAAGCTTTCTTT. Translated, it gives CASSVQGSVNTEAFF.

This clonotype was observed a handful of times. The chain carries TRBV14 and TRBJ2-3; D call uncertain. Germline loops: CDR1 SGHDN, CDR2 FVKESK. The CDR3 contains 17 residues. V was pared by 2 bases and J by 2 bases, with 17 bases between. The CDR3 reads CASSQTLPPTITDTQYF. The CDR3 DNA reads as TGTGCCAGCAGCCAAACCCTGCCGCCTACGATCACAGATACGCAGTATTTT.

This clonotype was found many times. This chain connects TRBV6-2 or TRBV6-3 to TRBJ2-2; 7 positions agree with TRBD2. CDR3 length: 15 amino acids. V was clipped by 5 bases and J by 2 bases; unmatched bases: 5. Germline V gene data show CDR1 as MNHEY and CDR2 as SVGEGT. This CDR3 reads CASSRGVDNTGELFF. As DNA, the CDR3 is TGTGCCAGCAGTCGGGGGGTCGACAACACCGGGGAGCTGTTTTTT.

V and J are TRBV7-8 and TRBJ1-5; D is possibly TRBD1 (5 bases). V was pared by 4 bases and J by 4 bases, with 11 bases between. The CDR3 spans 14 residues. Germline values: CDR1 SGHVS, CDR2 FQNEAQ. The CDR3 DNA sequence: TGTGCCAGCAGCTCTATGGACAAGAATCAGCCCCAGCATTTT. This translates into CASSSMDKNQPQHF.

This clonotype showed up many times. The chain links TRBV9 to TRBJ2-7; D gene unclear. The length of the CDR3 is 12 residues. Trimming cost V 3 bases and J 11 bases, with 15 bases left between them. The germline V gene has CDR1 SGDLS and CDR2 YYNGEE. CDR3 region: CASSAGDGPKYF. As DNA, the CDR3 is TGTGCCAGCAGCGCAGGAGACGGCCCCAAGTACTTC.

The DNA for the CDR3 is TGTGCCAGCAAGAAGGCCCTCTTGAATTCACCCCTCCACTTT. This encodes CASKKALLNSPLHF. This chain joins TRBV2 and TRBJ1-6; D is unresolved. The CDR3 extends over 14 amino acids. The germline V and J ends were trimmed by 7 bases and 7 bases, with 14 bases remaining between them. Per germline, CDR1 SNHLY and CDR2 FYNNEI.

The chain uses TRBV12-3 or TRBV12-4 and TRBJ2-5; D is undetermined. There are 12 residues in the CDR3. V was pared by 8 bases and J by 0 bases, with 7 bases between. As DNA, the CDR3 is TGTGCCAGCCGAGGTAACCAAGAGACCCAGTACTTC. This translates into CASRGNQETQYF.